The T cell receptor beta chain described here comes from a study of cytomegalovirus exposure and HLA in healthy donors. Notes on the study in general: Subsequent analysis found a tendency for first-cohort TCR clusters to co-occur within the 100 to 150 validation repertoires. Using the classifier, cytomegalovirus status was reportedly diagnosed with high specificity and sensitivity.

As to this clone: Its antigen is still unknown.

Profiling relied on immunoSEQ multiplex PCR, and the TCRdb table lists in-frame clones only, not all of them. The sample holds 150,000 to 200,000 clones, roughly nine tenths seen once. This CDR3 has 15 amino acids. The germline V gene encodes CDR1 MNHNY and CDR2 SVGAGI (reference sequence). V lost 9 bases to trimming and J lost 5 bases; unmatched junction nucleotides: 7. The specimen sequenced was PBMCs. The rearrangement uses TRBV6-6 and TRBJ2-3, with 14 bases matching TRBD2. The sequence was collected from a woman in her thirties in good health and CMV-seronegative. In nucleotides, the CDR3 is TGTGCCAGTAGATCCGGGACTAGCGGGGGAGATACGCAGTATTTT. Amino acids: CASRSGTSGGDTQYF.